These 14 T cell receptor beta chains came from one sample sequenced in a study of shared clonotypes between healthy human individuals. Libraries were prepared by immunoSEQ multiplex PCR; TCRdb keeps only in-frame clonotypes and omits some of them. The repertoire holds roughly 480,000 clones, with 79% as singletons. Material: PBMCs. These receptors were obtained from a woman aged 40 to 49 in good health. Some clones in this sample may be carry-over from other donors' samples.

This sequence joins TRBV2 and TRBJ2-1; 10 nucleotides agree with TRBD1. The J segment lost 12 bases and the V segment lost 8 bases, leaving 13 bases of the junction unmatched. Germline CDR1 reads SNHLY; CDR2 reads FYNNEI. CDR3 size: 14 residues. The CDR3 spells CASLKLTGTGVQFF. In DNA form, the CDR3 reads TGTGCCAGCCTGAAACTCACCGGGACAGGGGTGCAGTTCTTC.

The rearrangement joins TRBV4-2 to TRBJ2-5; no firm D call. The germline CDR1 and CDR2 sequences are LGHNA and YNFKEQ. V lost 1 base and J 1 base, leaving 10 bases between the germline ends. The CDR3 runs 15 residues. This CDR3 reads CASSQVMGTQETQYF. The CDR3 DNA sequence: TGTGCCAGCAGCCAAGTAATGGGCACCCAAGAGACCCAGTACTTC.

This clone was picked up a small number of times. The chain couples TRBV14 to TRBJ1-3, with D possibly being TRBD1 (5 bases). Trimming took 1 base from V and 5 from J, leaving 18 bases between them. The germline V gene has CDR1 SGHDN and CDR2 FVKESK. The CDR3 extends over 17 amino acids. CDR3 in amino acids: CASSQGVRAAGRNTIYF. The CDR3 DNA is TGTGCCAGCAGCCAAGGGGTTCGGGCTGCGGGGCGAAACACCATATATTTT.

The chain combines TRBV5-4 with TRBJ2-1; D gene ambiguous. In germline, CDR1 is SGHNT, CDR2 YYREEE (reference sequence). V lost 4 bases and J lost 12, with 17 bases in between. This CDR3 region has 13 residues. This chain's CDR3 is CASSLTTRNRQFF. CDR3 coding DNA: TGTGCCAGCAGCCTAACGACCCGTAATAGGCAGTTCTTC.

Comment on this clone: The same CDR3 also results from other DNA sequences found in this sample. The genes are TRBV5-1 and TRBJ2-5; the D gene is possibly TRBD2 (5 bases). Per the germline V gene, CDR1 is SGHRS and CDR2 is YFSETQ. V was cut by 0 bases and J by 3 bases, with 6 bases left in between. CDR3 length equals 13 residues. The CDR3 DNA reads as TGCGCCAGCAGCTTGGTCGGGAAAGAGACCCAGTACTTC. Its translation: CASSLVGKETQYF.

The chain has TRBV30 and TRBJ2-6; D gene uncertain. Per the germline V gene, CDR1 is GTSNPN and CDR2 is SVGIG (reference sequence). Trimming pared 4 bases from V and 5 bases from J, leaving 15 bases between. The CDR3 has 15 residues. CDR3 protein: CAWTDVRSRANVLTF. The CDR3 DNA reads TGTGCCTGGACAGATGTGCGTAGTCGGGCCAACGTCCTGACTTTC.

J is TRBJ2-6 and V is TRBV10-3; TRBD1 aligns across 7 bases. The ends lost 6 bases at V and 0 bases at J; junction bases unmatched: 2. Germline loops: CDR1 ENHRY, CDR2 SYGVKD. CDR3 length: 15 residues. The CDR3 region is CAIRRTGSGANVLTF. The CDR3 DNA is TGTGCCATCAGGAGGACAGGCTCTGGGGCCAACGTCCTGACTTTC.

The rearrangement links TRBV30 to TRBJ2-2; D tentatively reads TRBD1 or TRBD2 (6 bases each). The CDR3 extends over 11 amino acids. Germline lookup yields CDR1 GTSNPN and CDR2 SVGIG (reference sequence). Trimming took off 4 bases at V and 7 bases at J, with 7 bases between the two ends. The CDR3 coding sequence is TGTGCCTGGAAGGGGGGCGGGGAGCTGTTTTTT. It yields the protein CAWKGGGELFF.

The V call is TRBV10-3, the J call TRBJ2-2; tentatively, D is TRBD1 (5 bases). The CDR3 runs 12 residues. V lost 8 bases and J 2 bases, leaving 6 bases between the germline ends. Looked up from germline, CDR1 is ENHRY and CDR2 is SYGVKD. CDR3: CAIGHNTGELFF. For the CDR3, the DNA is TGTGCCATCGGACACAACACCGGGGAGCTGTTTTTT.

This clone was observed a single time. The CDR3 reads CAIRTGEPTGELFF. DNA of the CDR3: TGTGCCATCAGGACAGGGGAGCCTACTGGGGAGCTGTTTTTT. J is TRBJ2-2 and V is TRBV10-3; 8 bases fit TRBD1. The CDR3 consists of 14 residues. The germline V gene has CDR1 ENHRY and CDR2 SYGVKD. The junction had 8 bases not matched to a gene; V was cut back by 6 bases and J by 8 bases.

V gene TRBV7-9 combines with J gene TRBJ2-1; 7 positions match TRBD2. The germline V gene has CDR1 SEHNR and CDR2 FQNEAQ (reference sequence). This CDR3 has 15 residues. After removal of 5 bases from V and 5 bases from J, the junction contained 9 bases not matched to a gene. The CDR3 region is CASSPPLGTNNEQFF. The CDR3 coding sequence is TGTGCCAGCAGCCCACCCCTAGGGACTAACAATGAGCAGTTCTTC.

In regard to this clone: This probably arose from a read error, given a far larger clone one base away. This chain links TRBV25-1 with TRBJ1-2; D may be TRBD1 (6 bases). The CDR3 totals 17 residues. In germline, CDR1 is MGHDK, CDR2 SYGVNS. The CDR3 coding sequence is TGTGCCAGCAGTGAAGAGCCAGGGGCCGATTCTGGCTATGGCCACACCTTC. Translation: CASSEEPGADSGYGHTF.

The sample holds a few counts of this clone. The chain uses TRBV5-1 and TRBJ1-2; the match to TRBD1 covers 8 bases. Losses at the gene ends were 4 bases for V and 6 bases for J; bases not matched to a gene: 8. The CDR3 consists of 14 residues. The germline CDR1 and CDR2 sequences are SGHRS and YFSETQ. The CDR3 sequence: CASSLDRASDGYTF. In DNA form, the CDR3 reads TGCGCCAGCAGCCTGGACAGGGCCAGCGATGGCTACACCTTC.

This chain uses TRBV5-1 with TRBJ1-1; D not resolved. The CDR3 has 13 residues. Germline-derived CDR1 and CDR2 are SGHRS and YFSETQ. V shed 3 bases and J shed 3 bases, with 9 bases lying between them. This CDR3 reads CASSSRRYTEAFF. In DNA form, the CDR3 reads TGCGCCAGCAGCTCAAGGCGGTACACTGAAGCTTTCTTT.